Following are 18 T cell receptor beta chains from one sample sequenced in a study of blood T cell repertoires in COVID-19. TCRdb's table, derived via immunoSEQ multiplex PCR, lists solely in-frame clones and lacks some. The data contain just under 350,000 clones, 90% to 95% of them singletons. Sequencing input: peripheral blood. The receptors shown here come from a woman between 18 and 29 years old who had recovered from COVID-19.

As DNA, the CDR3 is TGTGCCAGCAGTTACCGGGACAGGGTACACCAAGCTTTCTTT. Residues: CASSYRDRVHQAFF. This chain links TRBV6-6 with TRBJ1-1; 9 bases are shared with TRBD1. V was pared by 2 bases and J by 9 bases, with 7 bases of the junction left unmatched. CDR1 is MNHNY, CDR2 SVGAGI, per germline (reference sequence). The CDR3 covers 14 residues.

This sequence joins TRBV4-3 and TRBJ1-6; D is perhaps TRBD1 (6 bases). Trimming shortened V by 0 bases and J by 10 bases, and 16 bases separated the two germline ends. Germline V lookup: CDR1 LGHNA, CDR2 YSLEER. The CDR3 is 16 residues long. The CDR3 is CASSQDRGRGGSPLHF. The DNA for the CDR3 is TGCGCCAGCAGCCAAGATAGAGGCAGGGGTGGCTCACCCCTCCACTTT.

This clone appeared once. The chain recombines TRBV7-9 with TRBJ2-1; perhaps TRBD2 as D (5 bases). Germline V CDR1 and CDR2: SEHNR, FQNEAQ (reference sequence). Between the trimmed V and J ends, which lost 5 bases and 2 bases, there was a span of 13 bases. The CDR3 length is 15 residues. CDR3 amino acids: CASSLTRGPYNEQFF. The CDR3, as DNA: TGTGCCAGCAGCCTCACCCGCGGGCCCTACAATGAGCAGTTCTTC.

V usage is TRBV6-5 and J usage is TRBJ1-3, with D uncertain. This CDR3 contains 13 residues. Germline loops: CDR1 MNHEY, CDR2 SVGAGI. V dropped 2 bases and J dropped 11 bases, with 13 bases sitting between them. CDR3 bases: TGTGCCAGCAGTTACGACACCAACACGCCCATATATTTT. Amino acid sequence: CASSYDTNTPIYF.

The V gene is TRBV5-6, the J gene TRBJ2-2; TRBD2 matches at 15 bases. Trimming cost V 4 bases and J 5 bases; bases outside gene matches: 0. The CDR3 runs to 15 residues. The germline gives CDR1 SGHDT, CDR2 YYEEEE. The CDR3 DNA sequence: TGTGCCAGCAGCGGACTAGCGGGAGGGACCGGGGAGCTGTTTTTT. This gives the protein CASSGLAGGTGELFF.

The chain has TRBV24-1 and TRBJ2-3; D may be TRBD2 (7 bases). With 1 base removed from V and 4 bases from J, the gap between germline ends came to 11 bases. This CDR3 comprises 15 residues. Germline-derived CDR1 and CDR2 are KGHDR and SFDVKD. CDR3 loop: CATSDLGGGPDTQYF. The DNA for the CDR3 is TGTGCCACCAGTGATTTAGGGGGAGGGCCAGATACGCAGTATTTT.

This clone is a singleton in its sample. This chain joins TRBV24-1 and TRBJ2-1, with TRBD2 matching 8 bases. CDR1 is KGHDR and CDR2 is SFDVKD in the germline V gene. J lost 7 bases, V lost 0 bases, and 13 bases had no gene match. The CDR3 runs to 18 residues. The CDR3 region is CATSDLQIRLAGNNEQFF. The CDR3 DNA sequence: TGTGCCACCAGTGATTTGCAAATCAGGCTAGCGGGTAATAATGAGCAGTTCTTC.

In DNA form, the CDR3 reads TGTGCCAGCAGTGATCTTGGCTACACCTTC. It specifies CASSDLGYTF. The chain combines TRBV6-1 with TRBJ1-2, with D unclear. The germline V gene encodes CDR1 MNHNS and CDR2 SASEGT. The length of the CDR3 is 10 residues. The ends were cut back, 3 bases at V and 7 bases at J, with 3 bases in the middle.

The chain has TRBV7-2 and TRBJ2-3, with D possibly TRBD2 on 6 matching bases. The CDR3 spans 16 residues. The V and J ends lost 5 bases and 6 bases respectively, with 21 bases between them. CDR1 SGHTA and CDR2 FQGNSA come from the germline V gene. The CDR3 sequence: CASSPLGRGGLDTQYF. CDR3 nucleotides: TGTGCCAGCAGCCCCTTGGGGCGGGGCGGCTTGGATACGCAGTATTTT.

The V and J genes are TRBV14 and TRBJ1-1, with a tentative D call TRBD1 (5 bases). CDR1 SGHDN and CDR2 FVKESK come from the germline V gene. Trimming shortened V by 1 base and J by 1 base, and 10 bases separated the two germline ends. CDR3 length: 15 residues. The CDR3 spells CASSQVKGPNTEAFF. CDR3 coding DNA: TGTGCCAGCAGCCAAGTAAAGGGGCCGAACACTGAAGCTTTCTTT.

This clone occurred once. The J gene is TRBJ1-5, the V gene TRBV11-2; D gene unclear. CDR1 is SGHAT and CDR2 is FQNNGV in the germline V gene. CDR3 length: 16 amino acids. V lost 1 base, J lost 3 bases, and 13 bases lay in between. The CDR3 reads CASSLGAGSSNQPQHF. The CDR3 DNA sequence: TGTGCCAGCAGCTTAGGAGCGGGGAGTTCCAATCAGCCCCAGCATTTT.

The V call is TRBV3-1 (or the pseudogene TRBV3-2), the J call TRBJ2-1, with D possibly TRBD1 on 5 matching bases. CDR1 LGHDT and CDR2 YNNKEL come from the germline V gene (reference sequence). Trimming cost V 0 bases and J 3 bases, with 15 bases left between them. This CDR3 region has 17 residues. As DNA, the CDR3 is TGTGCCAGCAGCCAAGAGTTTGGGGCAACCAACTACAATGAGCAGTTCTTC. This encodes CASSQEFGATNYNEQFF.

This chain joins TRBV5-6 and TRBJ2-5; 9 bases align to TRBD2. The V gene's germline CDR1 is SGHDT and CDR2 YYEEEE. The CDR3 runs 15 residues. Unmatched junction bases numbered 4, after V lost 3 bases and J lost 1 base. Here the CDR3 DNA reads TGTGCCAGCAGCTGGGAACTAGCGGGCCAAGAGACCCAGTACTTC. This codes for CASSWELAGQETQYF.

The V gene is TRBV10-3, the J gene TRBJ2-1, with D uncertain. Per the germline V gene, CDR1 is ENHRY and CDR2 is SYGVKD. The V and J ends lost 0 bases and 9 bases respectively, with 12 bases between them. The CDR3 has 14 amino acids. The CDR3 coding sequence is TGTGCCATCAGTGAGTCCCACGTCGCGGCTGAGCAGTTCTTC. Translated, it gives CAISESHVAAEQFF.

The chain couples TRBV10-2 to TRBJ2-1, with 12 bases aligning to TRBD2. Losses at the gene ends were 9 bases for V and 10 bases for J; bases not matched to a gene: 16. CDR1 is WSHSY, CDR2 SAAADI, per germline. The CDR3 totals 16 residues. In DNA form, the CDR3 reads TGCGCCAGTAGACTAGCGGGAGTGCCCGCTCCGGGGGAGCAGTTCTTC. Its protein product is CASRLAGVPAPGEQFF.

J is TRBJ2-7 and V is TRBV7-2, with 11 bases fitting TRBD2. The CDR3 extends over 15 amino acids. V trimming: 1 base; J trimming: 4 bases; junction bases outside the gene matches: 3. From germline, CDR1 is SGHTA and CDR2 FQGNSA. CDR3 DNA: TGTGCCAGCAGCTTAGTAGCGGGAGGGCCTTACGAGCAGTACGTC. This gives the protein CASSLVAGGPYEQYV.

This chain uses TRBV1 with TRBJ1-2. TRBV1 is flagged as a pseudogene. The CDR3 contains 14 residues. Written as DNA, the CDR3 is TGCACCAGCAGCCAAGATTGGGGAGTCTATGGCTACACCTTC. It encodes CTSSQDWGVYGYTF.

J is TRBJ2-7 and V is TRBV6-2 or TRBV6-3, with D possibly being TRBD1 (5 bases). The length of the CDR3 is 14 residues. Germline V gene sequence: CDR1 MNHEY, CDR2 SVGEGT. The V end was cut by 0 bases, the J end by 5 bases, with 11 bases between. CDR3 nucleotides: TGTGCCAGCAGTTACTCGATAGGGGTTCACGAGCAGTACGTC. Its protein is CASSYSIGVHEQYV.